The 10 T cell receptor beta chains below all came from one sample that was sequenced in a study of T cells after yellow fever vaccination. TCRdb fed the 5' RACE reads into MiXCR, producing one record per CDR3 protein. The top ten hold around two fifths of the sample, which has tens of thousands of distinct CDR3 sequences, around 7% seen once. The starting material was CD8+ T cells sorted from PBMCs, obtained on the day of the first yellow fever vaccination. These receptors were collected from a man aged 18 to 29 who received the YFV17D yellow fever vaccine.

This clonotype has more than one count but fewer than ten. This sequence joins TRBV20-1 and TRBJ2-1; 7 bases align to TRBD1. The junction had 8 bases not matched to a gene; V was cut back by 3 bases and J by 3 bases. The germline gives CDR1 DFQATT, CDR2 SNEGSKA (reference sequence). This CDR3 contains 15 residues. The CDR3 bases are TGCAGTGCTAGGTTGGGGACAGCGATCTACAATGAGCAGTTCTTC. Its translation is CSARLGTAIYNEQFF.

This clonotype has a count of ten or more. The genes are TRBV28 and TRBJ2-4; TRBD2 matches 10 bases. The CDR3 has 16 residues. V trimming: 5 bases; J trimming: 0 bases; junction bases outside the gene matches: 4. The germline V gene has CDR1 MDHEN and CDR2 SYDVKM. CDR3 amino acids: CASSRTSGVAKNIQYF. The CDR3 DNA reads TGTGCCAGCAGTCGGACTAGCGGTGTAGCCAAAAACATTCAGTACTTC.

The V gene is TRBV11-2, the J gene TRBJ2-3, with D unclear. V dropped 2 bases and J dropped 2 bases, with 5 bases sitting between them. The CDR3 extends over 13 amino acids. Germline-derived CDR1 and CDR2 are SGHAT and FQNNGV. CDR3 sequence: CASSLKTTDTQYF. The CDR3 coding sequence is TGTGCCAGCAGCTTAAAGACCACAGATACGCAGTATTTT. Full variable domain (rest looked up from reference TRBV11-2 and TRBJ2-3): EAGVAQSPRYKIIEKRQSVAFWCNPISGHATLYWYQQILGQGPKLLIQFQNNGVVDDSQLPKDRFSAERLKGVDSTLKIQPAKLEDSAVYLCASSLKTTDTQYFGPGTRLTVL.

This clonotype has at least ten counts. The rearrangement links TRBV24-1 to TRBJ2-5; tentative D call: TRBD1 (6 bases). The CDR3 is made up of 15 amino acids. The V gene lost 5 bases and the J gene lost 3 bases, with 15 bases spanning the gap. Germline loops: CDR1 KGHDR, CDR2 SFDVKD. The CDR3: CATSVVGALEETQYF. The DNA of the CDR3 is TGTGCCACCAGTGTTGTGGGGGCACTTGAAGAGACCCAGTACTTC.

This clonotype has at least ten counts. The CDR3 DNA sequence: TGTGCCAGCAGACCACAGGGGCGAGGAGAAGAGACCCAGTACTTC. Residues: CASRPQGRGEETQYF. The rearrangement links TRBV7-9 to TRBJ2-5; 7 nucleotides agree with TRBD1. CDR3 length: 15 amino acids. Losses at the gene ends were 6 bases for V and 3 bases for J; bases not matched to a gene: 10. Germline-derived CDR1 and CDR2 are SEHNR and FQNEAQ (reference sequence).

Many counts were recorded for this clonotype. The chain links TRBV5-1 to TRBJ2-2; either TRBD1 or TRBD2 may fit D (5 bases each). The CDR3 runs to 14 residues. V was trimmed by 3 bases and J by 3 bases, leaving 9 bases between them. Germline assignment: CDR1 SGHRS and CDR2 YFSETQ. CDR3 loop: CASSSEGYTGELFF. DNA of the CDR3: TGCGCCAGCAGCTCCGAGGGGTACACCGGGGAGCTGTTTTTT.

Comments on this clonotype: A much larger clone differs by one base, so this may be a read error. V usage is TRBV2 and J usage is TRBJ2-1; D possibly corresponds to TRBD2 (6 bases). Germline values: CDR1 SNHLY, CDR2 FYNNEI. This CDR3 is built from 16 residues. CDR3 protein: CASSGASEGSYNAQFF. CDR3 DNA sequence: TGTGCCAGCAGTGGGGCTAGCGAGGGCTCCTACAATGCGCAGTTCTTC.

The sample holds many counts of this clonotype. Sequence at one end of the junction differs from germline and may be a read error. The CDR3: CASSFLGSGNSPLHF. The CDR3 DNA reads TGTGCCAGCAGCTTTCTTGGATCGGGGAATTCACCCCTCCATTTT. The chain recombines TRBV7-9 with TRBJ1-6, with no clear D. Germline-derived CDR1 and CDR2 are SEHNR and FQNEAQ (reference sequence). The CDR3 has 15 amino acids.

This clonotype was seen repeatedly, ten times or more. The V call is TRBV7-8, the J call TRBJ2-7; D ambiguous. CDR1 is SGHVS and CDR2 is FQNEAQ in the germline V gene. The CDR3 loop spans 14 amino acids. V was shortened by 3 bases and J by 0 bases, with 9 bases between the two germline ends. CDR3 in amino acids: CASSFGGSSYEQYF. In DNA, the CDR3 is TGTGCCAGCAGCTTCGGCGGAAGCTCCTACGAGCAGTACTTC.

The chain employs TRBV2 and TRBJ2-7, with TRBD1 identical over 7 bases. This CDR3 comprises 12 residues. The V gene end was trimmed by 9 bases and the J gene end by 6 bases; junction bases not matched to a gene: 8. Germline V gives CDR1 SNHLY, CDR2 FYNNEI. This chain's CDR3 is CASPGGLGEQYV. The DNA for the CDR3 is TGTGCCAGTCCAGGGGGTTTGGGCGAGCAGTACGTC.